The present TCR beta chain was sequenced within a study of T cell responses to AZD1222 COVID-19 vaccine. Broader study findings: At baseline, seropositivity was found in only a handful of AZD1222 recipients. Spike was spanned by vaccine-associated CD4 TCRs, which were dominant at 160-218 and 743-854. It should be noted that donors were predominantly white British and more often female, and clonal diversity was possibly underestimated.

The CDR3 is 16 amino acids. Germline V CDR1 and CDR2: SEHNR, FQNEAQ (reference sequence). The ends lost 5 bases at V and 0 bases at J; junction bases unmatched: 3. TCRdb's table, derived via immunoSEQ multiplex PCR, lists solely in-frame clones and lacks some. In the table there are 130,000 or so clones, 90% of which are singletons. Comment on this clone: The antigen is undetermined.

The chain has TRBV7-9 and TRBJ1-6, with TRBD1 matching 8 bases. This material consisted of peripheral blood, taken on day 0 of AZD1222 vaccination. This sequence was found in an adult in good health. In DNA, the CDR3 is TGTGCCAGCAGCCCCGGACAGGGCTCCTATAATTCACCCCTCCACTTT. This sequence encodes CASSPGQGSYNSPLHF.